These T cell receptor beta chains were read from a single sample in a study of CD8 T cell repertoires and HIV-1 epitope variants. Only in-frame clones appear in the TCRdb table, and some are missing; sequencing was by immunoSEQ multiplex PCR. The top ten hold approximately 24% of the sample, which has tens of thousands of clones, over 70% seen once. The sample consisted of uncultured baseline CD8+ T cells from peripheral blood mononuclear cells (PBMCs). Receptors originate from a male donor with HIV. Each CDR3 is given with its conserved first and last residue. A D gene is named only where the DNA matches it firmly. Expanded clones get a size class; other rows say once, few or many, or leave the size out.

clone_size: -
j_call: TRBJ1-1
d_call: TRBD1
v_call: TRBV27
cdr3_aa: CASSFTGGTEAFF
cdr3_nt: TGTGCCAGCAGTTTTACAGGGGGCACTGAAGCTTTCTTT

clone_size: -
j_call: TRBJ1-5
d_call: -
v_call: TRBV4-1
cdr3_aa: CASSHNFRDSNQPQHF
cdr3_nt: TGCGCCAGCAGCCATAATTTCCGGGACAGCAATCAGCCCCAGCATTTT

clone_size: -
j_call: TRBJ1-2
d_call: -
v_call: TRBV27
cdr3_aa: CASRANDNYGYTF
cdr3_nt: TGTGCCAGCAGAGCCAATGACAACTATGGCTACACCTTC

clone_size: -
j_call: TRBJ1-2
d_call: TRBD1
v_call: TRBV28
cdr3_aa: CASSLFDRGNYGYTF
cdr3_nt: TGTGCCAGCAGTTTATTCGACAGGGGTAACTATGGCTACACCTTC

clone_size: -
j_call: TRBJ2-6
d_call: -
v_call: TRBV5-8
cdr3_aa: CASSLGWAGANVLTF
cdr3_nt: TGTGCCAGCAGCCTAGGTTGGGCTGGGGCCAACGTCCTGACTTTC

clone_size: -
j_call: TRBJ2-3
d_call: TRBD2
v_call: TRBV6-5
cdr3_aa: CASSTGTSGTDTQYF
cdr3_nt: TGTGCCAGCAGTACCGGGACTAGCGGGACAGATACGCAGTATTTT

clone_size: -
j_call: TRBJ2-7
d_call: -
v_call: TRBV27
cdr3_aa: CASRGNYYEQYF
cdr3_nt: TGTGCCAGCAGGGGGAACTACTACGAGCAGTACTTC

clone_size: -
j_call: TRBJ2-5
d_call: TRBD1
v_call: TRBV5-1
cdr3_aa: CASSSTGAQETQYF
cdr3_nt: TGCGCCAGCAGCTCAACAGGGGCCCAAGAGACCCAGTACTTC

clone_size: few
j_call: TRBJ2-1
d_call: -
v_call: TRBV10-2
cdr3_aa: CASGSPTTNEQFF
cdr3_nt: TGCGCCAGCGGAAGCCCCACGACCAATGAGCAGTTCTTC

clone_size: -
j_call: TRBJ2-1
d_call: TRBD1
v_call: TRBV19
cdr3_aa: CASTGGFSYNEQFF
cdr3_nt: TGTGCCAGTACAGGGGGTTTCTCCTACAATGAGCAGTTCTTC

clone_size: -
j_call: TRBJ1-1
d_call: -
v_call: TRBV16
cdr3_aa: CASSQTGGWAEAFF
cdr3_nt: TGTGCCAGCAGCCAGACAGGTGGTTGGGCTGAAGCTTTCTTT

clone_size: -
j_call: TRBJ1-2
d_call: TRBD1
v_call: TRBV6-1
cdr3_aa: CASSEALLQGVGGYTF
cdr3_nt: TGTGCCAGCAGTGAAGCGTTGTTACAGGGGGTTGGTGGCTACACCTTC

clone_size: -
j_call: TRBJ1-5
d_call: TRBD1
v_call: TRBV29-1
cdr3_aa: CSVVTGGGSNQPQHF
cdr3_nt: TGCAGCGTCGTAACAGGGGGAGGAAGCAATCAGCCCCAGCATTTT

clone_size: -
j_call: TRBJ2-1
d_call: -
v_call: TRBV7-2
cdr3_aa: CASSLSRGSHNEQFF
cdr3_nt: TGTGCCAGCAGCTTATCTAGGGGGTCCCACAATGAGCAGTTCTTC

clone_size: many
j_call: TRBJ2-1
d_call: -
v_call: TRBV5-1
cdr3_aa: CASSLGVYNEQFF
cdr3_nt: TGCGCCAGCAGCTTGGGTGTCTACAATGAGCAGTTCTTC

clone_size: few
j_call: TRBJ2-5
d_call: -
v_call: TRBV4-3
cdr3_aa: CASSQEEEAPQETQYF
cdr3_nt: TGCGCCAGCAGCCAAGAGGAAGAGGCTCCGCAAGAGACCCAGTACTTC

clone_size: -
j_call: TRBJ2-7
d_call: -
v_call: TRBV2
cdr3_aa: CASSRGVYEQYF
cdr3_nt: TGTGCCAGCAGTCGGGGTGTCTACGAGCAGTACTTC

clone_size: few
j_call: TRBJ1-1
d_call: -
v_call: TRBV7-9
cdr3_aa: CASSAQGGTEAFF
cdr3_nt: TGTGCCAGCAGCGCCCAGGGAGGGACTGAAGCTTTCTTT

clone_size: -
j_call: TRBJ2-7
d_call: TRBD2
v_call: TRBV7-8
cdr3_aa: CASSPRTSGSPSEQYF
cdr3_nt: TGTGCCAGCAGCCCTAGGACTAGCGGGAGTCCCTCCGAGCAGTACTTC

clone_size: -
j_call: TRBJ2-7
d_call: -
v_call: TRBV2
cdr3_aa: CASTHREFHEQYF
cdr3_nt: TGTGCCAGCACTCACAGGGAATTTCACGAGCAGTACTTC

clone_size: few
j_call: TRBJ2-3
d_call: -
v_call: TRBV7-6
cdr3_aa: CASSSGDTDTQYF
cdr3_nt: TGTGCCAGCAGCTCGGGGGACACAGATACGCAGTATTTT

clone_size: -
j_call: TRBJ1-1
d_call: TRBD1
v_call: TRBV11-1
cdr3_aa: CASSQRGTGGTEAFF
cdr3_nt: TGTGCCAGCAGCCAACGGGGGACAGGGGGCACTGAAGCTTTCTTT

clone_size: -
j_call: TRBJ2-7
d_call: TRBD1
v_call: TRBV27
cdr3_aa: CASRQGVGEQYF
cdr3_nt: TGTGCCAGCAGACAGGGGGTGGGCGAGCAGTACTTC